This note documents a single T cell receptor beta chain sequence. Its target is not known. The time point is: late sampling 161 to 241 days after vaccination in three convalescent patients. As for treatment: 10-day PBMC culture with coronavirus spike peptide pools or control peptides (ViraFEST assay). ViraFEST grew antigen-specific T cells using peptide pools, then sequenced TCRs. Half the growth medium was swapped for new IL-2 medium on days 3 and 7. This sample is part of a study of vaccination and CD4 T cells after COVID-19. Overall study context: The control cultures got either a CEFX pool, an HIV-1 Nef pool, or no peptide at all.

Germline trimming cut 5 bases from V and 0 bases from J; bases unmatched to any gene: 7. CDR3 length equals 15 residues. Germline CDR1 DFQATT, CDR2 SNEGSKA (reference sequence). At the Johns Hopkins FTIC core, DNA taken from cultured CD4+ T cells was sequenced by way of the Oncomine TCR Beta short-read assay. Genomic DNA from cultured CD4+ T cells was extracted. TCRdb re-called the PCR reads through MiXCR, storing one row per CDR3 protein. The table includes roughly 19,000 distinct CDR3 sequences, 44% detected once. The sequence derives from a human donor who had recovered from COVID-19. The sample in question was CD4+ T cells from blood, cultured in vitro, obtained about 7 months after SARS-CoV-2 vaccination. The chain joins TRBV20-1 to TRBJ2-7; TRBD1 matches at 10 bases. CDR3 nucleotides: TGCAGTGCTTTACGAGGGACAGGGGCCTCCTACGAGCAGTACTTC. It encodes CSALRGTGASYEQYF.